Following are 31 T cell receptor beta chains from one sample sequenced in a study of blood T cell repertoires in COVID-19. Assay used: immunoSEQ multiplex PCR; TCRdb lists only in-frame clones, some missing. The table lists around 450,000 clones, about 90% of them singletons. The sequencing sample was made of PBMCs or T cells enriched from blood (not recorded which). These receptors were obtained from a woman younger than 35 who had recovered from COVID-19.

The rearrangement joins TRBV5-1 to TRBJ2-2, with 7 bases aligning to TRBD1. The J segment lost 6 bases and the V segment lost 7 bases, leaving 12 bases of the junction unmatched. CDR3 length: 15 amino acids. The V gene's germline CDR1 is SGHRS and CDR2 YFSETQ. DNA of the CDR3: TGCGCCAGCCGAGGGACAGTGGAATCGGCCGGGGAGCTGTTTTTT. Amino acid sequence: CASRGTVESAGELFF.

The genes are TRBV9 and TRBJ2-3; TRBD2 agrees at 16 bases. The V and J ends lost 7 bases and 0 bases, in that order; junction bases with no gene match: 11. The CDR3 length is 19 residues. Per germline, CDR1 SGDLS and CDR2 YYNGEE. CDR3 sequence: CASPHRGTSGGGSTDTQYF. CDR3 in DNA: TGTGCCAGCCCCCACCGGGGGACTAGCGGGGGGGGGAGCACAGATACGCAGTATTTT.

The V call is TRBV11-2, the J call TRBJ1-1; D not resolved. The CDR3 has 18 amino acids. Trimming removed 4 bases at V and 3 bases at J, with 24 bases between. Germline CDR1 reads SGHAT; CDR2 reads FQNNGV. The CDR3 is CASSSSVDWPIGDTEAFF. In nucleotides, the CDR3 is TGTGCCAGCAGCTCCTCCGTTGACTGGCCAATCGGGGACACTGAAGCTTTCTTT.

The chain combines TRBV6-1 with TRBJ1-5; unclear D gene. In germline, CDR1 is MNHNS, CDR2 SASEGT. Trimming cost V 1 base and J 9 bases, with 7 bases left between them. This CDR3 has 12 amino acids. The CDR3 sequence is CASSEGLRPQHF. CDR3 coding DNA: TGTGCCAGCAGTGAAGGTCTGCGGCCCCAGCATTTT.

This clone was counted a single time. The J gene is TRBJ2-3, the V gene TRBV29-1; the D is unclear. CDR1 and CDR2 from the germline V gene are SQVTM and ANQGSEA. The V and J ends lost 5 bases and 5 bases respectively, with 14 bases between them. CDR3 length: 13 amino acids. The CDR3 is CSVSGSGGDTQYF. The CDR3 DNA reads TGCAGCGTTTCGGGTTCGGGTGGAGATACGCAGTATTTT.

The genes are TRBV3-1 (or the pseudogene TRBV3-2) and TRBJ1-1; TRBD1 might be the D (5 bases). Germline V gene data show CDR1 as LGHDT and CDR2 as YNNKEL (reference sequence). This CDR3 spans 13 amino acids. Trimming left V 4 bases short and J 3 bases short, with 9 bases between. The CDR3 sequence: CASSLAGDTEAFF. CDR3 nucleotide sequence: TGTGCCAGCAGCCTTGCGGGGGACACTGAAGCTTTCTTT.

The chain uses TRBV6-5 and TRBJ1-3; maybe TRBD1 (6 bases). Trimming stripped 4 bases from V and 1 base from J, with 8 bases between. This CDR3 comprises 14 residues. From germline, CDR1 is MNHEY and CDR2 SVGAGI. This chain's CDR3 is CASSSQGSGNTIYF. The CDR3 DNA reads as TGTGCCAGCAGTTCTCAGGGGTCTGGAAACACCATATATTTT.

The J gene is TRBJ2-1, the V gene TRBV7-9; 9 bases align to TRBD1. The CDR3 is 13 residues long. Germline values: CDR1 SEHNR, CDR2 FQNEAQ (reference sequence). V trimming: 10 bases; J trimming: 8 bases; junction bases outside the gene matches: 9. CDR3 region: CAISGQGPDEQFF. For the CDR3, the DNA is TGTGCCATTAGCGGACAGGGGCCCGATGAGCAGTTCTTC.

The chain couples TRBV24-1 to TRBJ2-3; D is unresolved. This CDR3 has 18 amino acids. Trimming removed 5 bases from V and 0 bases from J, with 20 bases in between. Germline CDR1 and CDR2: KGHDR and SFDVKD. The CDR3 sequence is CATSATSLGFFSTDTQYF. DNA of the CDR3: TGTGCCACCAGTGCTACCTCGCTCGGGTTTTTTAGCACAGATACGCAGTATTTT.

The V and J genes are TRBV5-6 and TRBJ1-2, with TRBD1 matching over 8 bases. Per germline, CDR1 SGHDT and CDR2 YYEEEE. The CDR3 contains 14 residues. With V trimmed by 0 bases and J by 4 bases, 2 bases remained unmatched. The CDR3: CASSLDRGFYGYTF. DNA for the CDR3: TGTGCCAGCAGCTTGGACAGGGGGTTCTATGGCTACACCTTC.

This chain joins TRBV20-1 and TRBJ2-2, with 7 bases that match TRBD1. The CDR3 totals 13 residues. V shed 3 bases and J 8 bases; nucleotides not matched to a gene: 6. Germline V gives CDR1 DFQATT, CDR2 SNEGSKA (reference sequence). The CDR3 coding sequence is TGCAGTGCTAGTAGAGGGGGCGGTGGGGAGCTGTTTTTT. The encoded protein is CSASRGGGGELFF.

The V call is TRBV7-9, the J call TRBJ1-3; D gene uncertain. V was shortened by 5 bases and J by 2 bases, with 10 bases between the two germline ends. The germline V gene has CDR1 SEHNR and CDR2 FQNEAQ (reference sequence). The CDR3 covers 14 residues. CDR3 in DNA: TGTGCCAGCAGCCACTCCGGGGCTGGAAACACCATATATTTT. This encodes CASSHSGAGNTIYF.

The chain uses TRBV5-1 and TRBJ2-3, with TRBD2 matching 9 bases. V dropped 4 bases and J dropped 1; count of bases not matched to a gene: 1. Germline CDR1 SGHRS, CDR2 YFSETQ. The CDR3 is 14 amino acids. CDR3 loop: CASSPSGGTDTQYF. The CDR3 region has the DNA TGCGCCAGCAGCCCTAGCGGGGGCACAGATACGCAGTATTTT.

This chain connects TRBV5-4 to TRBJ1-6; possibly TRBD1 for D (5 bases). Germline loops: CDR1 SGHNT, CDR2 YYREEE (reference sequence). With 0 bases removed from V and 8 bases from J, the gap between germline ends came to 9 bases. The CDR3 sequence is 14 residues long. The CDR3 region has the DNA TGTGCCAGCAGCTTGGCCAGGGAAGATTCACCCCTCCACTTT. It translates to CASSLAREDSPLHF.

This chain connects TRBV5-1 to TRBJ1-6; the D is unclear. V lost 7 bases and J lost 8, with 16 bases in between. The CDR3 is made up of 14 amino acids. Germline CDR1 is SGHRS and CDR2 is YFSETQ. The CDR3 here is CASGPGLDDSPLHF. DNA for the CDR3: TGCGCCAGCGGTCCAGGACTTGATGATTCACCCCTCCACTTT.

The chain carries TRBV19 and TRBJ2-5, with 7 bases identical to TRBD1. CDR1 and CDR2 (germline): LNHDA, SQIVND (reference sequence). V lost 0 bases and J lost 3; bases outside the gene matches: 13. There are 18 residues in the CDR3. The CDR3 DNA sequence: TGTGCCAGTAGTATAGATCTCCCGAGCAGGGGGACGAAAGAGACCCAGTACTTC. The encoded protein is CASSIDLPSRGTKETQYF.

This chain links TRBV27 with TRBJ1-1; D unclear. This CDR3 is 14 amino acids long. V was clipped by 2 bases and J by 4 bases, with 11 bases between them. The germline gives CDR1 MNHEY, CDR2 SMNVEV (reference sequence). The CDR3 DNA reads as TGTGCCAGCAGTTTAGTTGCGGTGGGCACTGAAGCTTTCTTT. Amino acids: CASSLVAVGTEAFF.

The V and J genes are TRBV5-1 and TRBJ2-5; D might be TRBD2 (6 bases). The CDR3 runs 15 residues. Germline V gene sequence: CDR1 SGHRS, CDR2 YFSETQ. Trimming removed 3 bases at V and 5 bases at J, with 17 bases between. This chain's CDR3 is CASSSGGGVTETQYF. The CDR3 DNA is TGCGCCAGCAGCTCAGGAGGAGGGGTGACTGAGACCCAGTACTTC.

The CDR3 DNA reads as TGTGCCAGCAGCTACCCCGGGGGGGAGAGCTCTGGGGCCAACGTCCTGACTTTC. Translation: CASSYPGGESSGANVLTF. The chain combines TRBV7-3 with TRBJ2-6, with TRBD2 identical over 8 bases. CDR3 length: 18 residues. Trimming took 4 bases from V and 0 from J; bases not matched to a gene: 8. CDR1 and CDR2 from the germline V gene are SGHTA and FQGTGA.

This chain uses TRBV5-1 with TRBJ1-2; no reliable D call. The V end was cut by 6 bases, the J end by 8 bases, with 23 bases between. CDR3 size: 15 residues. Germline V lookup: CDR1 SGHRS, CDR2 YFSETQ. The CDR3 bases are TGCGCCAGCAAGGCTGAGGCAACGGCCCGTCAGGGCTACACCTTC. Amino acid sequence: CASKAEATARQGYTF.

The chain links TRBV18 to TRBJ1-6; no firm D call. CDR1 and CDR2 (germline): KGHSH, LQKENI. The germline V and J ends were trimmed by 3 bases and 7 bases, with 16 bases remaining between them. This CDR3 contains 16 residues. CDR3 protein: CASSPDPGSLNSPLHF. CDR3 nucleotide sequence: TGTGCCAGCTCACCCGATCCAGGCTCGCTGAATTCACCCCTCCACTTT.

V is TRBV27 and J is TRBJ1-1, with D perhaps TRBD1 (6 bases). V lost 3 bases to trimming and J lost 6 bases, with 11 bases between them. The CDR3 loop spans 13 amino acids. Germline V CDR1 and CDR2: MNHEY, SMNVEV (reference sequence). The CDR3 DNA reads as TGTGCCAGCAGTTTCCGACAGGAGTCTGAAGCTTTCTTT. Translation: CASSFRQESEAFF.

This clone was picked up one time. The chain recombines TRBV30 with TRBJ1-2; D ambiguous. Germline CDR1 reads GTSNPN; CDR2 reads SVGIG (reference sequence). V lost 4 bases and J lost 3, with 9 bases in between. This CDR3 is built from 12 residues. The CDR3 is CAWNTGDYGYTF. Here the CDR3 DNA reads TGTGCCTGGAACACCGGGGACTATGGCTACACCTTC.

Regarding this clone: A junction end diverges from the germline sequence, so it may reflect a read error. The chain carries TRBV7-7 and TRBJ2-5; D unresolved. Germline CDR1 and CDR2: SSHAT and FNYEAQ (reference sequence). The CDR3 has 14 residues. DNA of the CDR3: TGTGCTAGCAGCTTAGGAAACAACCAAGAGACCCAGTACTTC. It codes for CASSLGNNQETQYF.

V and J are TRBV19 and TRBJ1-1; D unresolved. Per the germline V gene, CDR1 is LNHDA and CDR2 is SQIVND (reference sequence). The CDR3 has 11 residues. V lost 8 bases, J lost 7 bases, and 11 bases lay in between. CDR3 amino acids: CASRTYLEAFF. In DNA form, the CDR3 reads TGTGCCAGTCGTACCTATCTTGAAGCTTTCTTT.

The chain recombines TRBV4-1 with TRBJ2-7; TRBD2 is a possible D gene (5 bases). This CDR3 has 15 amino acids. CDR1 is MGHRA, CDR2 YSYEKL, per germline. The V end lost 0 bases, the J end lost 2 bases, and 11 bases lay between the germline ends. The CDR3 coding sequence is TGCGCCAGCAGCCAAGATACTGAGGGAGCCTACGAGCAGTACTTC. Its translation: CASSQDTEGAYEQYF.

This clone showed up just once. The chain carries TRBV19 and TRBJ1-5, with 9 bases matching TRBD1. Germline CDR1 LNHDA, CDR2 SQIVND (reference sequence). After removal of 7 bases from V and 2 bases from J, the junction contained 12 bases not matched to a gene. This CDR3 spans 17 amino acids. This CDR3 is CASTGGQGLWGNQPQHF. CDR3 nucleotides: TGTGCCAGTACCGGGGGACAGGGCCTTTGGGGCAATCAGCCCCAGCATTTT.

The chain is built from TRBV3-1 (or the pseudogene TRBV3-2) and TRBJ2-7; weak D call: TRBD2 (6 bases). Trimming left V 3 bases short and J 7 bases short, with 13 bases between. From germline, CDR1 is LGHDT and CDR2 YNNKEL (reference sequence). The CDR3 is 13 residues long. This chain's CDR3 is CASSHAAGREQYF. The CDR3 DNA sequence: TGTGCCAGCAGCCACGCGGCGGGGAGGGAGCAGTACTTC.

This chain uses TRBV2 with TRBJ2-7; 8 nucleotides line up with TRBD1. Germline V gene data show CDR1 as SNHLY and CDR2 as FYNNEI. V trimming: 1 base; J trimming: 5 bases; junction bases outside the gene matches: 4. The CDR3 consists of 14 residues. The CDR3 sequence: CASSEGTGWHEQYF. The CDR3, as DNA: TGTGCCAGCAGTGAAGGGACAGGGTGGCACGAGCAGTACTTC.

The chain employs TRBV5-5 and TRBJ1-3, with D unresolved. Germline values: CDR1 SGHKS, CDR2 YYEKEE (reference sequence). The CDR3 spans 15 residues. The V gene lost 2 bases and the J gene lost 8 bases, with 17 bases spanning the gap. CDR3 coding DNA: TGTGCCAGCAGCTTTGGCGGATCCCAGTCGGACACCATATATTTT. This sequence encodes CASSFGGSQSDTIYF. Full variable domain (outside the CDR3, taken from reference TRBV5-5 and TRBJ1-3): DAGVTQSPTHLIKTRGQQVTLRCSPISGHKSVSWYQQVLGQGPQFIFQYYEKEERGRGNFPDRFSARQFPNYSSELNVNALLLGDSALYLCASSFGGSQSDTIYFGEGSWLTVV.

The chain has TRBV11-2 and TRBJ1-2; TRBD1 aligns across 7 bases. This CDR3 contains 14 residues. Germline trimming cut 2 bases from V and 10 bases from J; bases unmatched to any gene: 10. CDR1 and CDR2 (germline): SGHAT, FQNNGV. The CDR3 coding sequence is TGTGCCAGCAGCTTAAACAGGGGACGCCCGGACTACACCTTC. This gives the protein CASSLNRGRPDYTF.